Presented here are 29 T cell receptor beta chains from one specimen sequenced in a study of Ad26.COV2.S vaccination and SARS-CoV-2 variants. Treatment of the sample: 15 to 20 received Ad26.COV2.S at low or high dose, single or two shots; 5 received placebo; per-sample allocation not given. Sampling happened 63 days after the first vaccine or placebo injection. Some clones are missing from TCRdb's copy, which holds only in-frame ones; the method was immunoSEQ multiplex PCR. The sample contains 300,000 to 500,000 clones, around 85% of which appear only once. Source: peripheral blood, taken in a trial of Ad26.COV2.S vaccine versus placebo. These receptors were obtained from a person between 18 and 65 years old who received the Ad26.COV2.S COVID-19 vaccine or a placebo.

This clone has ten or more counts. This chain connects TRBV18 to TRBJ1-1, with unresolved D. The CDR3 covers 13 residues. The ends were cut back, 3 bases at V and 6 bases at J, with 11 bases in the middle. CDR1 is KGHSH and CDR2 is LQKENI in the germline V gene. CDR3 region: CASSPQKLAEAFF. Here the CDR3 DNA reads TGTGCCAGCTCACCCCAAAAGCTCGCTGAAGCTTTCTTT.

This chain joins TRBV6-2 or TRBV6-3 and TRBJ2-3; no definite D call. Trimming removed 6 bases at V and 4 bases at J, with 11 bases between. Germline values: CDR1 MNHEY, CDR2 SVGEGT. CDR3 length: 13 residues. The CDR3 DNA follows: TGTGCCAGCAGCCCACTTAGGGCAGATACGCAGTATTTT. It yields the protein CASSPLRADTQYF.

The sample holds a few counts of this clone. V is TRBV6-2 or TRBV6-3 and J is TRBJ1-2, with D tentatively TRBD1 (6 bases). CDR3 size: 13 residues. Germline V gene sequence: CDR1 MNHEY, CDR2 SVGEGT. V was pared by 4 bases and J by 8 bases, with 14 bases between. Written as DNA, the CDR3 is TGTGCCAGCAGTTTATCGGGGGGCAGAGGCTACACCTTC. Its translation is CASSLSGGRGYTF.

This CDR3 is CASSPSTVTGEQYF. The CDR3 DNA is TGTGCCAGCAGTCCGTCGACAGTTACCGGGGAGCAGTACTTC. The chain carries TRBV6-5 and TRBJ2-7, with D tentatively TRBD1 (5 bases). Germline CDR1 and CDR2: MNHEY and SVGAGI. This CDR3 contains 14 residues. V lost 5 bases and J lost 7, with 18 bases in between.

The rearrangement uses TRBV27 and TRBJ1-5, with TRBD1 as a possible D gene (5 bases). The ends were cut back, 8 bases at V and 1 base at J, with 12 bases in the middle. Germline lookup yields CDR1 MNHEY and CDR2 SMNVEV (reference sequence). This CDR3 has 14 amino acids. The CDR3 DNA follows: TGTGCCAGCTTCCGGGACGCAAGCAATCAGCCCCAGCATTTT. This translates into CASFRDASNQPQHF.

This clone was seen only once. The CDR3 protein is CASSFSGEGQPQHF. In nucleotides, the CDR3 is TGTGCCAGCAGCTTTTCCGGGGAGGGTCAGCCCCAGCATTTT. This chain connects TRBV5-5 to TRBJ1-5, with no clear D. Germline CDR1 is SGHKS and CDR2 is YYEKEE (reference sequence). Trimming cost V 2 bases and J 6 bases, with 12 bases left between them. The CDR3 consists of 14 residues.

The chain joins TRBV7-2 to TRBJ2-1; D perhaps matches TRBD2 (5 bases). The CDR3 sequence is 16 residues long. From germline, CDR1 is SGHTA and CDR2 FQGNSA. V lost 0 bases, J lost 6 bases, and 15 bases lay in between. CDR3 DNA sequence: TGTGCCAGCAGCTTAGCTTTGAGGGCGTTCTTCAATGAGCAGTTCTTC. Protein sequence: CASSLALRAFFNEQFF.

Written as DNA, the CDR3 is TGTGCCAGCAGTTACTCGCTTAGGGCGACCTCCAGTCAGCCCCAGCATTTT. It encodes CASSYSLRATSSQPQHF. The chain recombines TRBV6-2 or TRBV6-3 with TRBJ1-5; D is undetermined. The V gene's germline CDR1 is MNHEY and CDR2 SVGEGT. The V end lost 0 bases, the J end lost 6 bases, and 18 bases lay between the germline ends. This CDR3 comprises 17 residues.

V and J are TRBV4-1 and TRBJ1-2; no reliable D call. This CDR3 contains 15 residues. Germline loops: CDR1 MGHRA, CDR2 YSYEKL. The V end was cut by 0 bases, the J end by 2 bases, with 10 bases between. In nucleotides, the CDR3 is TGCGCCAGCAGCCAAGATCGGGCAGGAAACTATGGCTACACCTTC. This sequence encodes CASSQDRAGNYGYTF.

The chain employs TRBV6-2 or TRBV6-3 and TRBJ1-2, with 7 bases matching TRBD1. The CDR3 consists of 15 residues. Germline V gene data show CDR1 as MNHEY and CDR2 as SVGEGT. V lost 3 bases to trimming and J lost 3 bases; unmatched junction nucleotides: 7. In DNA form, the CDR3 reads TGTGCCAGCAGTTATTACAGGGGCTCCTACTATGGCTACACCTTC. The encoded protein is CASSYYRGSYYGYTF.

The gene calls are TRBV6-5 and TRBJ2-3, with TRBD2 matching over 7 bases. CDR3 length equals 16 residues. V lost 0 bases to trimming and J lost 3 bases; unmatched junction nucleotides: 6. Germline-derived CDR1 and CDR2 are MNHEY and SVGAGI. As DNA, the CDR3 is TGTGCCAGCAGTTACTCGGGGGGGGGTACGACAGATACGCAGTATTTT. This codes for CASSYSGGGTTDTQYF.

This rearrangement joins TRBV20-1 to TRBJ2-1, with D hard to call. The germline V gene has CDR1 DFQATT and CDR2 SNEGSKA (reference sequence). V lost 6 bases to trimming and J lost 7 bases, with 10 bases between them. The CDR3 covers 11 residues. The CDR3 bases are TGCAGTGCCGAAAGGGCTAATGAGCAGTTCTTC. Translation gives CSAERANEQFF.

The CDR3 DNA reads as TGTGCCTGGAGTAAAGGGCATGGCTACACCTTC. This sequence encodes CAWSKGHGYTF. The gene calls are TRBV30 and TRBJ1-2; no firm D call. There are 11 residues in the CDR3. The V end was cut by 2 bases, the J end by 6 bases, with 7 bases between. In germline, CDR1 is GTSNPN, CDR2 SVGIG (reference sequence).

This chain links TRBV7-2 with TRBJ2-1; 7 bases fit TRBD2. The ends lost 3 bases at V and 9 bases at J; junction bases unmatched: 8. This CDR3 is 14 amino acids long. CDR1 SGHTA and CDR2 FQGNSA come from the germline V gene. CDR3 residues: CASSFTGRGSEQFF. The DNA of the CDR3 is TGTGCCAGCAGCTTTACGGGGCGGGGGAGTGAGCAGTTCTTC.

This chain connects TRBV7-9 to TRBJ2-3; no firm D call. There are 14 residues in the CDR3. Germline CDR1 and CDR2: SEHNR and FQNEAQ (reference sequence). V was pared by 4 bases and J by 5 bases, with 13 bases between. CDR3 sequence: CASSSHSTGDTQYF. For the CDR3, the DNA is TGTGCCAGCAGCTCCCACTCGACTGGAGATACGCAGTATTTT. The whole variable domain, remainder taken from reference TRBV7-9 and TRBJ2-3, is DTGVSQNPRHKITKRGQNVTFRCDPISEHNRLYWYRQTLGQGPEFLTYFQNEAQLEKSRLLSDRFSAERPKGSFSTLEIQRTEQGDSAMYLCASSSHSTGDTQYFGPGTRLTVL.

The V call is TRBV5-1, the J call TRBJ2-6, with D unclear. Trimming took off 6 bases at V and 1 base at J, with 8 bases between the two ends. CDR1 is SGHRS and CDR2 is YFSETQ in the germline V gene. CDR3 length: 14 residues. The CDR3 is CASTGSSGANVLTF. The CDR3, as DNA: TGCGCCAGCACCGGTAGTTCTGGGGCCAACGTCCTGACTTTC.

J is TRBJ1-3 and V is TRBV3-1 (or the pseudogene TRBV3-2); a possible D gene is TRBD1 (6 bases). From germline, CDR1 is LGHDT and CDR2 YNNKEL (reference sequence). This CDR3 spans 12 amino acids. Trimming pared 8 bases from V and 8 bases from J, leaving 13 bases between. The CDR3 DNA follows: TGTGCCAGCGCACAGGGATTAGACACCATATATTTT. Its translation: CASAQGLDTIYF.

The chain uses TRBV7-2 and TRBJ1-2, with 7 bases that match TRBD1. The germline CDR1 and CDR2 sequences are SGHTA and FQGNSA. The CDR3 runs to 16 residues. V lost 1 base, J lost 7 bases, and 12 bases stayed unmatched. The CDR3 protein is CASSLVGTVPMSGYTF. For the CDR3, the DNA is TGTGCCAGCAGCTTAGTTGGGACAGTTCCTATGAGTGGCTACACCTTC.

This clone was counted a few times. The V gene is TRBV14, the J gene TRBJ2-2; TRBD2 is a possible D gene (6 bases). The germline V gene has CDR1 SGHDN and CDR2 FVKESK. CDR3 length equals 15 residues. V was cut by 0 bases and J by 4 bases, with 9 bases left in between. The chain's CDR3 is CASSQEAGLTGELFF. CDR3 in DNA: TGTGCCAGCAGCCAAGAGGCGGGGCTCACCGGGGAGCTGTTTTTT.

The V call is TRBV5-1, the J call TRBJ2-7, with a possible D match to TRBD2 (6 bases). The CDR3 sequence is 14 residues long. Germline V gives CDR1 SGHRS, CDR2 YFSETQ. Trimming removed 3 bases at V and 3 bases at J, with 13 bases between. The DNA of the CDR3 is TGCGCCAGCAGCTCCAGGGTGGGGGGCTACGAGCAGTACTTC. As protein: CASSSRVGGYEQYF. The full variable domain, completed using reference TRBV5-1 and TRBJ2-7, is KAGVTQTPRYLIKTRGQQVTLSCSPISGHRSVSWYQQTPGQGLQFLFEYFSETQRNKGNFPGRFSGRQFSNSRSEMNVSTLELGDSALYLCASSSRVGGYEQYFGPGTRLTVT.

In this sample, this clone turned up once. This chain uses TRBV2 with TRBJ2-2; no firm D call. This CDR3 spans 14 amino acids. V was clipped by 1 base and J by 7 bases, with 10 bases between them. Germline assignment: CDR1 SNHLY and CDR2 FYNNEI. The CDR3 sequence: CASSEEGRGGELFF. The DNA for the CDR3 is TGTGCCAGCAGTGAAGAGGGTAGAGGCGGGGAGCTGTTTTTT. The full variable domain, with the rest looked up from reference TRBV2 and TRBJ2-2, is EPEVTQTPSHQVTQMGQEVILRCVPISNHLYFYWYRQILGQKVEFLVSFYNNEISEKSEIFDDQFSVERPDGSNFTLKIRSTKLEDSAMYFCASSEEGRGGELFFGEGSRLTVL.

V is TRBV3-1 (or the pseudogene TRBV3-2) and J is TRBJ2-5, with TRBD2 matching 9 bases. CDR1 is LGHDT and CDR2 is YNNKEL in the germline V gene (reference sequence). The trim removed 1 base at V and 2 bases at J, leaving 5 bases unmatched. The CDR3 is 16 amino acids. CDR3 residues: CASSQGWTSVQETQYF. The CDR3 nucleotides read TGTGCCAGCAGCCAAGGGTGGACTAGCGTTCAAGAGACCCAGTACTTC.

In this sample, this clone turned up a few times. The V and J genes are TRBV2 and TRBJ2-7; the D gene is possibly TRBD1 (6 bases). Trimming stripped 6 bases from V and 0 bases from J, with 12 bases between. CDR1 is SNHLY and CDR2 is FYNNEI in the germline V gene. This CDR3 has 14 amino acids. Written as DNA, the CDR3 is TGTGCCAGCAGGGGGACACCTCACTCCTACGAGCAGTACTTC. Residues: CASRGTPHSYEQYF.

CDR3 nucleotide sequence: TGTGCCAGCAGCTCGAGTGTGATGGAGGATGAGCAGTACTTC. Protein sequence: CASSSSVMEDEQYF. The rearrangement links TRBV21-1 to TRBJ2-7; TRBD2, the D gene given by the table, was not confirmed from the DNA. TRBV21-1 is a pseudogene segment. The CDR3 contains 14 residues.

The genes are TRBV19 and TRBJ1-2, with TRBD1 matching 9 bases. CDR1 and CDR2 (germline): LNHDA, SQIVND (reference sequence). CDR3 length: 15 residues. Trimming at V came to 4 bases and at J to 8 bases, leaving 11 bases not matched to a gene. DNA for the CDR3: TGTGCCAGTAGTACTGGATTGGGACAGGGCCGAGGCTACACCTTC. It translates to CASSTGLGQGRGYTF.

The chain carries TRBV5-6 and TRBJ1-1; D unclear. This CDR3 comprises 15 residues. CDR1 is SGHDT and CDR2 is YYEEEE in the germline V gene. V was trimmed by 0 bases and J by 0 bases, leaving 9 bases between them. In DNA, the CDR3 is TGTGCCAGCAGCTTGGACAGACCCTTGAACACTGAAGCTTTCTTT. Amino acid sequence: CASSLDRPLNTEAFF.

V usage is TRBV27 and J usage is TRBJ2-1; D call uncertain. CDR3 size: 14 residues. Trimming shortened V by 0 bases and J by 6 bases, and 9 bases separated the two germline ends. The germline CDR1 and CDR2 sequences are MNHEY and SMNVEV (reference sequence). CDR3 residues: CASSLSEALNEQFF. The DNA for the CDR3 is TGTGCCAGCAGTTTATCCGAGGCCCTCAATGAGCAGTTCTTC.

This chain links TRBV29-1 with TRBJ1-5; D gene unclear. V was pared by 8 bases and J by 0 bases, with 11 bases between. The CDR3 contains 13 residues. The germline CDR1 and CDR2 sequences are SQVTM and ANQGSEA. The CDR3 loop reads CSPEAGSNQPQHF. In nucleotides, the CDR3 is TGCAGCCCTGAGGCAGGTAGCAATCAGCCCCAGCATTTT. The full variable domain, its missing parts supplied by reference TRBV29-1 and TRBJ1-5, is SAVISQKPSRDICQRGTSLTIQCQVDSQVTMMFWYRQQPGQSLTLIATANQGSEATYESGFVIDKFPISRPNLTFSTLTVSNMSPEDSSIYLCSPEAGSNQPQHFGDGTRLSIL.

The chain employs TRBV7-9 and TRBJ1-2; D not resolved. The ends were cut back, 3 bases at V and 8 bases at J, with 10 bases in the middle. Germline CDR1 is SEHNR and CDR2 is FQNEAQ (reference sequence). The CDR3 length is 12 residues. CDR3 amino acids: CASSLYIEGYTF. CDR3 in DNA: TGTGCCAGCAGCTTGTACATTGAGGGCTACACCTTC.